This T cell receptor beta chain was sequenced in a study of blood T cell repertoires in COVID-19 (dated by TCRdb to between 2020 and 2021). At the level of the whole study: Samples from collaborators originated in the United States, Italy and Spain and spanned both the acute and convalescent phases of COVID-19. The material from the prospective study consisted of cDNA or gDNA derived from T cells, B-cell-depleted T cells, or PBMCs. Subjects who had been exposed to COVID-19, were actively infected with it, or had recovered from it provided the deeply sampled blood TCRbeta repertoires that made up the dataset. A freely available public database, intended as a resource for researchers studying the immune response to SARS-CoV-2, is where the repertoires were released. The samples were drawn from two sources: the first 160 participants of the ongoing ImmuneRACE study, and over 1,000 subjects contributed by 6 global collaborators. The sample metadata nearly always contained a de-identified subject ID, COVID-19 status, age in years and sex. Where available, HLA class I and class II types were taken from metadata supplied by the sample provider and were not determined by assay-based typing.

This clone was detected only once. Its antigen remains undetermined. Within one base of it there is no much larger clone, and no base qualities were kept. Overall study outcomes, separate from this receptor: The quantity of clinical and demographic metadata differed by source and by participant and was supplied without curation.

At one collaborating source in Seattle, patients were enrolled during active infection and were followed longitudinally through the course of disease. The collaborating institutions used their own protocols to collect whole blood in K2EDTA tubes. Collaborator samples were shipped for TCRbeta analysis as frozen whole blood, isolated PBMCs, or DNA extracted from either sample type. The cysteine opens and the phenylalanine closes a CDR3 of 17 amino acids. The DNA shown is the 51-base CDR3, in frame from base 1. Via the germline V gene, CDR1 is MDHEN and CDR2 SYDVKM. Trimmed from V: 2 bases; trimmed from J: 4 bases; junction bases lacking a gene match: 9. TCRbeta CDR3 regions were amplified from genomic DNA by means of the immunoSEQ Assay, a bias-controlled multiplex PCR. Per the source publication's procedure: Within the assay, amplification of reference gene primers was used to estimate how many nucleated cells each sample contained. To quantify the absolute abundance of each unique TCRbeta CDR3 rearrangement, sequence reads were collapsed and filtered. For each sample, productive Simpson clonality was calculated as the square root of Simpson's diversity index over productive rearrangements. TCRdb obtained this table from immuneACCESS and retained in-frame rearrangements with V and J assigned. These tables miss some clones; where compared with another copy, unresolved V genes account for less than half of the shortfall, and the remainder is unexplained. The DNA gave D and trimming, while V, J and clone size come from that table. The sample includes about 120,000 clones, with 90% observed a single time. The ten most abundant clones make up 4% to 5% of the sample.

This sequence originates from a man between 60 and 75 years old with COVID-19, enrolled during active disease. The sequencing sample was made of peripheral blood. This chain is built from TRBV28 and TRBJ2-3; 10 bases in the junction line up with TRBD2. CDR3 loop: CASSLIVAGGSSDTQYF. The sequence in DNA is TGTGCCAGCAGTTTAATTGTAGCGGGAGGTTCTTCAGATACGCAGTATTTT.